This record concerns one T cell receptor beta chain sequence. The CDR3 covers 15 residues. CDR1 SGHTA and CDR2 FQGTGA come from the germline V gene. V lost 5 bases, J lost 7 bases, and 15 bases lay in between. These data come from a study of blood T cell repertoires in COVID-19. The wider study: Samples came from the United States, Italy and Spain, spanning acute and convalescent COVID-19.

In the study's own analysis: Nucleated cell number was recorded as an estimate derived from reference gene primer amplification. Clones were sequenced by immunoSEQ multiplex PCR, and TCRdb holds only the in-frame ones, with some missing. That table is the source of V, J and clone size, and D and trimming were worked out from the DNA. The sample shows 85,000 to 120,000 clones, around 80% of them seen only once. Seattle-derived patients entered the study during active infection and were followed longitudinally. The TCR originated in a man aged 80 or over with COVID-19, enrolled during active disease. Sequenced material: peripheral blood. The gene calls are TRBV7-3 and TRBJ1-6, with D perhaps TRBD1 (5 bases). CDR3 sequence: CASSLGSRANSPLHF. CDR3 DNA: TGTGCCAGCAGCCTTGGTTCCAGGGCCAATTCACCCCTCCACTTT.